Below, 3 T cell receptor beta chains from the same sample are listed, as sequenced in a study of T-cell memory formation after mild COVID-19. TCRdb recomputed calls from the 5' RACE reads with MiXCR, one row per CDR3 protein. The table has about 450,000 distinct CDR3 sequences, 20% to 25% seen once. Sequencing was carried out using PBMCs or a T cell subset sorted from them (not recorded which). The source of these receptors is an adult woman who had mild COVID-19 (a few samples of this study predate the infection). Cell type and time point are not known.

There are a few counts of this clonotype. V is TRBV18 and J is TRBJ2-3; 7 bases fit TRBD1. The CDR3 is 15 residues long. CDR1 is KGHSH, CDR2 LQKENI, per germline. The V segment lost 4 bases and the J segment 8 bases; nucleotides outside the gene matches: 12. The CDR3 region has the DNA TGTGCCAGCTCACAGGACAGGTTGCACGGCGGTACGCAGTATTTT. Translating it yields CASSQDRLHGGTQYF.

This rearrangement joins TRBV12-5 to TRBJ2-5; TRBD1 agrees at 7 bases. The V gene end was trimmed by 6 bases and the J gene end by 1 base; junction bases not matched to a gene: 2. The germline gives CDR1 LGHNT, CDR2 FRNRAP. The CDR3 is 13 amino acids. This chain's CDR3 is CASGPGGQETQYF. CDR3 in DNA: TGTGCTAGTGGCCCAGGGGGCCAAGAGACCCAGTACTTC.

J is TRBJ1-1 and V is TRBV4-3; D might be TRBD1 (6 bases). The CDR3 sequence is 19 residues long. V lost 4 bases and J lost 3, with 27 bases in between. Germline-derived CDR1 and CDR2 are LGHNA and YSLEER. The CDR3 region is CASSPGTAGALPRDTEAFF. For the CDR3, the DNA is TGCGCCAGCAGCCCTGGGACGGCAGGGGCTCTTCCGCGGGACACTGAAGCTTTCTTT.